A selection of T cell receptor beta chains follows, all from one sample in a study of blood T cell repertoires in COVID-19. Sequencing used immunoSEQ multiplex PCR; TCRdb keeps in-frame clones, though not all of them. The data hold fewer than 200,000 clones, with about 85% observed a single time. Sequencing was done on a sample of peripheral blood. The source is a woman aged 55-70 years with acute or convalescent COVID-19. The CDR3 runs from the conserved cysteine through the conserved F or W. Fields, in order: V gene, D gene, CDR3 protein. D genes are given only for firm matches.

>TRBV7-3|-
CASSLGGSGNTIYF
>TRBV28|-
CASSSQGVVETQYF
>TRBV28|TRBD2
CASSLGTIQETQYF
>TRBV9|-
CASSGPLADSNTGELFF
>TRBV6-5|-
CASSYGAFANTGELFF
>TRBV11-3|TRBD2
CASSSRLALQETQYF
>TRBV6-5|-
CASSDTGSGGYTF
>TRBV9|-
CASSPPTGLFYGYTF
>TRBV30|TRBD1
CAWGTDSNQPQHF
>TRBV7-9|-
CASSPAATWETQYF
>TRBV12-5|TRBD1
CASGLAPTGGNGYTF
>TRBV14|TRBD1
CASSLGQGPTEAFF
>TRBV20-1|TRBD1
CSASPGTGTETQYF
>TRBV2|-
CASSAQVLMNTEAFF
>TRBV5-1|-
CASSLEPGIYGYTF
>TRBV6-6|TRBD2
CASSPGTSGNLWYNEQFF
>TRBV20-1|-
CSASNSGEKLFF
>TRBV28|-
CASSLPDSNTEAFF
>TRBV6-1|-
CASSEVRGTYGYTF
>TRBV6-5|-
CASRRGNEAFF
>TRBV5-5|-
CASSWGLPNYGYTF
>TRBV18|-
CASSLPAAEQYF